The 23 T cell receptor beta chains below come from one sample, sequenced in a study of T-cell reconstitution after alpha-beta-depleted transplantation in children. The TCRbeta library was prepared with unique molecular identifiers. TCRdb used MiXCR to reprocess the PCR reads, holding one entry per CDR3 protein. The repertoire holds about 610,000 distinct CDR3 sequences, with roughly 10% as singletons. This specimen consisted of PBMCs from the stem cell graft donor, obtained from the stem cell graft. Receptor source: a human donor who donated a stem cell graft to a child with acute myeloid leukemia.

This clonotype was found many times. The chain is built from TRBV6-5 and TRBJ1-2, with a possible D match to TRBD1 (6 bases). This CDR3 region has 12 residues. Germline CDR1 is MNHEY and CDR2 is SVGAGI. The germline V and J ends were trimmed by 7 bases and 8 bases, with 14 bases remaining between them. In nucleotides, the CDR3 is TGTGCCAGCACCTCAGGGGCGAGAGGCTACACCTTC. Its protein is CASTSGARGYTF.

This sequence joins TRBV20-1 and TRBJ2-7, with D possibly being TRBD2 (6 bases). V was pared by 5 bases and J by 3 bases, with 20 bases between. The V gene's germline CDR1 is DFQATT and CDR2 SNEGSKA (reference sequence). The CDR3 runs to 15 residues. The CDR3 DNA reads TGCAGTGCTCATTCCCCCGGGACTGGGCACTACGAGCAGTACTTC. Translating it yields CSAHSPGTGHYEQYF.

The gene calls are TRBV12-3 or TRBV12-4 and TRBJ2-1, with TRBD1 identical over 8 bases. V lost 7 bases to trimming and J lost 6 bases; unmatched junction nucleotides: 11. The CDR3 sequence is 15 residues long. The CDR3 DNA is TGTGCCAGCACCCCCTACCCAGGGACAGGCAATGAGCAGTTCTTC. Its protein product is CASTPYPGTGNEQFF.

The genes are TRBV4-2 and TRBJ2-3; 9 nucleotides agree with TRBD1. J gave up 2 bases and V 4 bases, and 7 bases lay outside the gene matches. Germline CDR1 and CDR2: LGHNA and YNFKEQ. This CDR3 region has 16 residues. The CDR3 loop reads CASSPGDRVITDTQYF. CDR3 sequence (DNA): TGTGCCAGCAGCCCCGGGGACAGGGTCATCACAGATACGCAGTATTTT.

The gene calls are TRBV20-1 and TRBJ2-3; 9 positions agree with TRBD1. Germline CDR1 is DFQATT and CDR2 is SNEGSKA (reference sequence). The CDR3 covers 14 residues. Trimming at V came to 6 bases and at J to 1 base, leaving 5 bases not matched to a gene. The chain's CDR3 is CSARTGEGTDTQYF. The CDR3 DNA reads TGCAGTGCCAGGACAGGGGAAGGCACAGATACGCAGTATTTT.

This clonotype has more than one count but fewer than ten. The J gene is TRBJ2-3, the V gene TRBV6-1; 12 bases align to TRBD2. V lost 7 bases, J lost 11 bases, and 13 bases stayed unmatched. The germline V gene has CDR1 MNHNS and CDR2 SASEGT. The CDR3 is 15 residues long. The CDR3 is CASKIGGLAGTMQYF. The CDR3 nucleotides read TGTGCCAGCAAAATTGGGGGACTAGCGGGCACGATGCAGTATTTT.

The genes are TRBV18 and TRBJ2-1; 10 nucleotides agree with TRBD2. Germline V CDR1 and CDR2: KGHSH, LQKENI. The length of the CDR3 is 17 residues. V lost 1 base, J lost 1 base, and 4 bases stayed unmatched. The CDR3 region has the DNA TGTGCCAGCTCACCACGGCTAGCGGGAGTATCCTACAATGAGCAGTTCTTC. Its translation is CASSPRLAGVSYNEQFF. The variable domain in full, completed from reference TRBV18 and TRBJ2-1, reads NAGVMQNPRHLVRRRGQEARLRCSPMKGHSHVYWYRQLPEEGLKFMVYLQKENIIDESGMPKERFSAEFPKEGPSILRIQQVVRGDSAAYFCASSPRLAGVSYNEQFFGPGTRLTVL.

This chain connects TRBV29-1 to TRBJ2-1; tentatively, D is TRBD2 (5 bases). With 0 bases removed from V and 15 bases from J, the gap between germline ends came to 12 bases. Looked up from germline, CDR1 is SQVTM and CDR2 is ANQGSEA. The CDR3 covers 11 residues. CDR3 region: CSVEDVRRRFF. Written as DNA, the CDR3 is TGCAGCGTTGAAGATGTAAGGAGGCGGTTCTTC.

The V and J genes are TRBV11-2 and TRBJ2-1; 7 positions match TRBD2. CDR1 is SGHAT, CDR2 FQNNGV, per germline. V lost 6 bases and J lost 0; bases outside the gene matches: 14. The CDR3 covers 18 residues. The CDR3 DNA follows: TGTGCCAGCAGTAGTTTTTATAAGGGCGGGAGCTCCTACAATGAGCAGTTCTTC. It specifies CASSSFYKGGSSYNEQFF.

This chain links TRBV7-2 with TRBJ1-1; D unclear. CDR1 is SGHTA, CDR2 FQGNSA, per germline. CDR3 length equals 14 residues. Trimming left V 1 base short and J 4 bases short, with 10 bases between. CDR3 sequence: CASSLGVWGTEAFF. The CDR3 DNA reads as TGTGCCAGCAGCTTAGGAGTTTGGGGCACTGAAGCTTTCTTT.

This clonotype was observed at least ten times. The V gene is TRBV2, the J gene TRBJ2-7; 9 positions agree with TRBD2. The J segment lost 0 bases and the V segment lost 8 bases, leaving 5 bases of the junction unmatched. The CDR3 covers 14 residues. Germline V gene data show CDR1 as SNHLY and CDR2 as FYNNEI. CDR3 nucleotide sequence: TGTGCCAGCCAGACTAGCGGTAACTCCTACGAGCAGTACTTC. Translating gives CASQTSGNSYEQYF.

The chain employs TRBV28 and TRBJ1-2; the D is unclear. The germline V gene encodes CDR1 MDHEN and CDR2 SYDVKM. This CDR3 has 10 amino acids. The germline V and J ends were trimmed by 7 bases and 6 bases, with 6 bases remaining between them. In DNA form, the CDR3 reads TGTGCCAGCACCGGGAATGGCTACACCTTC. Translating it yields CASTGNGYTF.

This clonotype was observed a handful of times. V and J are TRBV4-3 and TRBJ2-2, with D possibly being TRBD2 (5 bases). CDR3 size: 13 residues. The ends were cut back, 3 bases at V and 6 bases at J, with 8 bases in the middle. The germline gives CDR1 LGHNA, CDR2 YSLEER. CDR3: CASSHTRAGELFF. The CDR3 DNA reads TGCGCCAGCAGCCATACTAGGGCCGGGGAGCTGTTTTTT.

The chain recombines TRBV5-1 with TRBJ2-7; D may be TRBD2 (6 bases). The germline V gene has CDR1 SGHRS and CDR2 YFSETQ. The CDR3 sequence is 15 residues long. Trimming cost V 2 bases and J 5 bases, with 17 bases left between them. In nucleotides, the CDR3 is TGCGCCAGCAGCTTAGGAGGGGCGAGCGGCCACGAGCAGTACTTC. Translation gives CASSLGGASGHEQYF. The whole variable domain, remainder taken from reference TRBV5-1 and TRBJ2-7, is KAGVTQTPRYLIKTRGQQVTLSCSPISGHRSVSWYQQTPGQGLQFLFEYFSETQRNKGNFPGRFSGRQFSNSRSEMNVSTLELGDSALYLCASSLGGASGHEQYFGPGTRLTVT.

Many counts were recorded for this clonotype. The chain links TRBV29-1 to TRBJ2-7; no definite D call. Germline V gene data show CDR1 as SQVTM and CDR2 as ANQGSEA. The CDR3 contains 12 residues. The V end was cut by 1 base, the J end by 5 bases, with 9 bases between. CDR3 coding DNA: TGCAGCGTTGAAGGGCTAACCAACGAGCAGTACTTC. Encoded protein: CSVEGLTNEQYF.

The genes are TRBV11-2 and TRBJ2-2; 10 bases are shared with TRBD2. V dropped 1 base and J dropped 4; count of bases not matched to a gene: 15. Per the germline V gene, CDR1 is SGHAT and CDR2 is FQNNGV. The CDR3 contains 20 residues. The CDR3 loop reads CASSLVGSGRAGSTTGELFF. DNA of the CDR3: TGTGCCAGCAGCTTAGTAGGCAGCGGGAGGGCGGGATCGACCACCGGGGAGCTGTTTTTT. The full variable domain, its missing parts supplied by reference TRBV11-2 and TRBJ2-2, is EAGVAQSPRYKIIEKRQSVAFWCNPISGHATLYWYQQILGQGPKLLIQFQNNGVVDDSQLPKDRFSAERLKGVDSTLKIQPAKLEDSAVYLCASSLVGSGRAGSTTGELFFGEGSRLTVL.

This clonotype turned up a few times. The J gene is TRBJ2-7, the V gene TRBV27; 9 bases are shared with TRBD2. Trimming took 4 bases from V and 4 from J; bases not matched to a gene: 14. The CDR3 totals 17 residues. Germline CDR1 reads MNHEY; CDR2 reads SMNVEV (reference sequence). The CDR3 loop reads CASSSQQTAGGPYEQYF. CDR3 sequence (DNA): TGTGCCAGCAGTTCACAACAAACGGCGGGAGGGCCGTACGAGCAGTACTTC.

There are many counts of this clonotype. This sequence joins TRBV6-1 and TRBJ1-2, with 10 bases identical to TRBD1. V trimming: 6 bases; J trimming: 7 bases; junction bases outside the gene matches: 5. This CDR3 is 13 amino acids long. The germline CDR1 and CDR2 sequences are MNHNS and SASEGT. CDR3 DNA: TGTGCCAGCAGCCTCCGGGACAGGGGTGGCTACACCTTC. Translating it yields CASSLRDRGGYTF.

There are many counts of this clonotype. The chain joins TRBV6-2 or TRBV6-3 to TRBJ2-1; 8 nucleotides line up with TRBD2. The CDR3 has 18 residues. From germline, CDR1 is MNHEY and CDR2 SVGEGT. The V segment lost 0 bases and the J segment 6 bases; nucleotides outside the gene matches: 13. CDR3 coding DNA: TGTGCCAGCAGTTACTCGATCCTAGCGGGTGACCGCTCCAATGAGCAGTTCTTC. Translating it yields CASSYSILAGDRSNEQFF.

This clonotype showed up just a few times. The V call is TRBV7-2, the J call TRBJ1-2, with D uncertain. The CDR3 is 15 residues long. Trimming took off 2 bases at V and 6 bases at J, with 16 bases between the two ends. In germline, CDR1 is SGHTA, CDR2 FQGNSA. DNA of the CDR3: TGTGCCAGCAGCTTATTTCGGGTCGAGGAACATGGCTACACCTTC. Residues: CASSLFRVEEHGYTF.

This rearrangement joins TRBV19 to TRBJ2-1; no firm D call. Germline values: CDR1 LNHDA, CDR2 SQIVND (reference sequence). The CDR3 spans 14 residues. V was clipped by 8 bases and J by 9 bases, with 20 bases between them. CDR3 protein: CASAAAPNSGEQFF. The CDR3, as DNA: TGTGCCAGTGCGGCAGCTCCTAATTCGGGTGAGCAGTTCTTC.

The V and J genes are TRBV4-2 and TRBJ1-5; D gene unclear. The V end was cut by 0 bases, the J end by 7 bases, with 4 bases between. The germline V gene encodes CDR1 LGHNA and CDR2 YNFKEQ. The CDR3 is made up of 12 amino acids. The CDR3 DNA sequence: TGTGCCAGCAGCCAAGATCTACAGCCCCAGCATTTT. Translating it yields CASSQDLQPQHF.

The chain joins TRBV6-1 to TRBJ1-4; D unclear. The CDR3 totals 14 residues. Trimming stripped 2 bases from V and 4 bases from J, with 8 bases between. Germline CDR1 is MNHNS and CDR2 is SASEGT. The CDR3 sequence: CASSEWPFNEKLFF. CDR3 nucleotide sequence: TGTGCCAGCAGTGAATGGCCCTTTAATGAAAAACTGTTTTTT.